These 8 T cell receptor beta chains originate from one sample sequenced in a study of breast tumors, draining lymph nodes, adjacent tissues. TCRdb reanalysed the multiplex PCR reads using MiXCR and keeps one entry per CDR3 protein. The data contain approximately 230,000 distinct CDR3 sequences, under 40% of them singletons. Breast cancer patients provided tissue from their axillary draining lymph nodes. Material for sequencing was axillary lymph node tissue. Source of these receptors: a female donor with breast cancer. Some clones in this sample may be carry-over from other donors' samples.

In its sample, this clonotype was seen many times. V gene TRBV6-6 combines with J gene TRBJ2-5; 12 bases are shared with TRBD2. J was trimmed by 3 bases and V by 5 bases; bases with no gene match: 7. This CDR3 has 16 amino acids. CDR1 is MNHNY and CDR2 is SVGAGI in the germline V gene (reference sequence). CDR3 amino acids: CASSQPRLAGEETQYF. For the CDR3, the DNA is TGTGCCAGCAGTCAACCGAGACTAGCGGGGGAAGAGACCCAGTACTTC.

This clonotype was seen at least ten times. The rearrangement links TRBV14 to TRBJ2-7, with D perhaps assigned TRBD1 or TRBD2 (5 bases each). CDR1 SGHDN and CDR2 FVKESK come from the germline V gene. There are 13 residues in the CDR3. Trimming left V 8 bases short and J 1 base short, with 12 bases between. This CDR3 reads CASRGANSYEQYF. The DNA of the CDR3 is TGTGCCAGCCGAGGGGCAAATTCCTACGAGCAGTACTTC.

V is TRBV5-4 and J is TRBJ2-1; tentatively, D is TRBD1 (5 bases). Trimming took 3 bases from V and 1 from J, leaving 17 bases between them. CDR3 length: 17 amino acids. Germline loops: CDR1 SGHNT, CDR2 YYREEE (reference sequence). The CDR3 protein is CASSSRGAAYSYNEQFF. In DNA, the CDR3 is TGTGCCAGCAGCTCGCGTGGGGCGGCTTATTCCTACAATGAGCAGTTCTTC.

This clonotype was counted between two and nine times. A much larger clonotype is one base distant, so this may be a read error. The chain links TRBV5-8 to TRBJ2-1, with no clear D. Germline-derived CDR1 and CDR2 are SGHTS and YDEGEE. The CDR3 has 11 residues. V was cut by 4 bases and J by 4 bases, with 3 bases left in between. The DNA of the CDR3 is TGTGCCAGCAGCGTTTACAATGAGCAGTTCTTC. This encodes CASSVYNEQFF. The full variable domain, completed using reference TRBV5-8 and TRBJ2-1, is EAGVTQSPTHLIKTRGQQATLRCSPISGHTSVYWYQQALGLGLQFLLWYDEGEERNRGNFPPRFSGRQFPNYSSELNVNALELEDSALYLCASSVYNEQFFGPGTRLTVL.

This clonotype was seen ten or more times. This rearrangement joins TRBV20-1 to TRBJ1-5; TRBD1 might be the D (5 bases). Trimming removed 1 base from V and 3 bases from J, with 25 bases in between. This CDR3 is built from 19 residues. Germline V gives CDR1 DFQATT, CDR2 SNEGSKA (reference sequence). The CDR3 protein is CSARVGGKGRIGHNQPQHF. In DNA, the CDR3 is TGCAGTGCTAGAGTGGGGGGGAAAGGGAGAATTGGGCACAATCAGCCCCAGCATTTT.

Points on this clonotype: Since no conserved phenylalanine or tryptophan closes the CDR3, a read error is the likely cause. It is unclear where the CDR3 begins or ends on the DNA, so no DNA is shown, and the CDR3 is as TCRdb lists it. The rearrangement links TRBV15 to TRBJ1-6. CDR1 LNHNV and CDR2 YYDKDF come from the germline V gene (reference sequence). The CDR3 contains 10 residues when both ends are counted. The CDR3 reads CATSRELASA.

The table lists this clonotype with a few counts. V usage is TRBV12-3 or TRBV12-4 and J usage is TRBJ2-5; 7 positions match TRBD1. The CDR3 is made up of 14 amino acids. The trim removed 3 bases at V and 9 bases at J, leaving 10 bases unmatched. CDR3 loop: CASSFYTGDAAQYF. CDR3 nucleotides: TGTGCCAGCAGTTTTTATACAGGGGATGCGGCCCAGTACTTC.

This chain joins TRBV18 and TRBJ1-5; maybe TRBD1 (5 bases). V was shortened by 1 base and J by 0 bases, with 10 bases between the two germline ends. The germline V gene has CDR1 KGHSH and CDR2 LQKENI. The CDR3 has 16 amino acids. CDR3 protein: CASSPLRVLSNQPQHF. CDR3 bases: TGTGCCAGCTCACCACTCAGGGTCCTTAGCAATCAGCCCCAGCATTTT. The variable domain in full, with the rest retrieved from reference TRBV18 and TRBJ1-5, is NAGVMQNPRHLVRRRGQEARLRCSPMKGHSHVYWYRQLPEEGLKFMVYLQKENIIDESGMPKERFSAEFPKEGPSILRIQQVVRGDSAAYFCASSPLRVLSNQPQHFGDGTRLSIL.